This TCR beta chain was sequenced during a study of CD8 T cells in Susac syndrome. TCR beta from blood CD8+ and CD4+ T cells was sequenced. The TEMRA cells underwent FACS enrichment, while the CD8+ and CD4+ T cells underwent negative isolation. Random-hexamer reverse transcription was applied to roughly 0.5 to 1 ug RNA. MiXCR, run by TCRdb on the immunoSEQ multiplex PCR reads, gives a single entry per CDR3 protein. The repertoire has 200,000 or so distinct CDR3 sequences, 80% to 95% of them found once; the top ten carry roughly 0.13%. The V gene lost 7 bases and the J gene lost 3 bases, with 10 bases spanning the gap. Germline CDR1 is MNHNS and CDR2 is SASEGT. This CDR3 is 13 amino acids long.

The sequencing sample was made of CD8+ T cells from PBMCs. J is TRBJ2-1 and V is TRBV6-1, with unresolved D. The sequence derives from a human donor with multiple sclerosis. This CDR3 reads CASTDWRYNEQFF. The CDR3 bases are TGTGCCAGCACCGACTGGCGCTACAATGAGCAGTTCTTC.